Sequencing of this T cell receptor (beta chain) was carried out in a study of T-cell memory formation after mild COVID-19 (TCRdb year 2021). Study-level background: TCR sequence clusters from the two donors were found to be largely donor specific. T-cell clones expanding and contracting after mild COVID-19 in two donors were tracked by longitudinal TCRalpha and TCRbeta repertoire sequencing. The cohort comprised two young, previously healthy adult volunteers, one female and one male. Here is what the overall study found, with its caveats: The second-wave clones that peaked on day 37 were not confirmed to be SARS-CoV-2 specific. Balanced CD4/CD8 phenotypes were observed for clones contracting from day 15 to 85, whereas a bias towards CD4+ was observed for a second wave of clones expanding from day 15 to 37. Contracting CD4+ clones appeared mostly in the CM and EM memory subsets, whereas CD8+ clones were enriched in EMRA. Some responding clones were found in pre-infection memory, which suggests that pre-existing cross-reactive memory T cells took part in the SARS-CoV-2 response. The study included only a couple of mild cases, and larger cohorts that include severe cases with pre-infection samples were judged to be necessary.

In regard to this clonotype: Its antigen specificity is not known. Base qualities are missing; no much larger clone stands one base away.

From its cysteine to its phenylalanine, the CDR3 spans 15 amino acids. Only CDR3 DNA remains: 45 bases, in frame from the first base. Taken from the germline V gene, the CDR1 and CDR2 loops are MGHDK and SYGVNS. V and J are truncated by 6 bases and 4 bases respectively, leaving an intervening sequence of 17 bases. PBMCs were isolated by Ficoll-Paque density gradient centrifugation. Instrument on record: Illumina NovaSeq 6000. Using 5'RACE with constant-segment primers, TCRalpha and TCRbeta cDNA libraries were constructed, with sample barcodes and unique molecular identifiers added in the process. RNA was extracted from every sample with Trizol reagent. Library amplification was performed in two PCR steps, and a second sample barcode and Illumina TruSeq adapters were introduced in the second step. Sequencing of libraries was performed on an Illumina NovaSeq with 2 x 150 bp paired-end reads. The authors processed their data as follows. With migec v1.2.7, reads were demultiplexed and then collapsed into UMI-guided consensus sequences. Using mixcr v2.1.11, UMI consensuses were aligned to TRA and TRB V and J templates and then assembled into clonotypes. Expanded or contracted clonotypes were those called significant by both edgeR and NoisET, with noise models trained on biological replicates. edgeR calls used a false discovery rate-adjusted p below 0.01 and a log2 fold-change threshold of 1. As an exploratory analysis of dynamics, PCA with hierarchical clustering was applied to max-normalized trajectories of the 1000 most abundant clonotypes. Separately sequenced CD4+ and CD8+ repertoires were used to assign a CD4 or CD8 phenotype to each responding clone. The public sequencing data were trimmed at Q25 with fastp and processed into clonotypes with MiXCR by TCRdb, which kept only in-frame beta chains. Rows merge per CDR3 protein into single entries with the most common DNA and genes. None of the V and J calls come from the authors' own analysis; TCRdb made them. The sample contains 400,000 or so distinct CDR3 sequences, over 15% of them found a single time. The top ten hold 7.5% to 9.5% of the sample.

The receptor comes from an adult woman who had mild COVID-19 (a few samples of this study predate the infection). The sample titles of this study are shuffled in the database, so cell type and time point are left out; the donor was told from shared clones. In this chain, TRBV25-1 is recombined with TRBJ2-3; TRBD1 is possibly the D segment (6 matching bases). The specimen was PBMCs or a T cell subset sorted from them (not recorded which). The encoded CDR3 is CASRYGYSGADTQYF. The bases read TGTGCCAGCAGATACGGATACTCAGGGGCAGATACGCAGTATTTT.